The clone carrying this T cell receptor beta chain was detected once. Its cognate antigen is unknown. Sequenced by immunoSEQ multiplex PCR; TCRdb stores in-frame clones only, minus some. The profile shows under 65,000 clones, approximately 90% of them singletons. This specimen belongs to a study of OX40 agonist ivuxolimab in advanced cancers. Study background: Patients achieving partial responses numbered three: one hepatocellular carcinoma case and two cutaneous melanoma cases.

General study results and limits: People who partly responded at 0.1-3.0 mg/kg had some of the least clonal expansion seen.

This TCR came from an adult with an advanced solid tumor such as melanoma, head and neck, liver or kidney cancer. The sample here was CD4+ or CD8+ T cells sorted from blood, taken in a trial of the OX40 agonist ivuxolimab.

CDR3 residues: CASSPKVFSEAFF. The CDR3 DNA reads as TGTGCCAGCAGCCCAAAGGTCTTCTCTGAAGCTTTCTTT. The chain uses TRBV9 and TRBJ1-1; no reliable D call. The germline V and J ends were trimmed by 4 bases and 6 bases, with 13 bases remaining between them. Germline-derived CDR1 and CDR2 are SGDLS and YYNGEE. The CDR3 extends over 13 amino acids.